The clone carrying this T cell receptor (beta chain) turned up a few times. The antigen is not known. PBMCs came from 9 to 10 ml fresh peripheral blood. Trimming left V 6 bases short and J 7 bases short, with 9 bases between. The V gene's germline CDR1 is LNHDA and CDR2 SQIVND (reference sequence). CDR3 length: 12 amino acids. TCR beta CDR3 region amplification was performed from RNA transcripts. TCR CDR3 underwent first-round RT-PCR with the HTBI primer set. Each CDR3 protein is one row after TCRdb ran MiXCR on the multiplex PCR reads. The sample lists 700,000 to 950,000 distinct CDR3 sequences, roughly a third occurring once. This sample is drawn from a study of T cells in Graves' hyperthyroidism and ophthalmopathy. The study's findings and limits: A 13 V-J signature model discriminated ophthalmopathy versus stable hyperthyroidism.

This sequence originates from a woman aged 40 to 50 with Graves' hyperthyroidism. The rearrangement joins TRBV19 to TRBJ1-4; D unclear. Sequenced: blood. This chain's CDR3 is CASRDPGEKLFF. The CDR3 DNA is TGTGCCAGTAGGGACCCAGGTGAAAAACTGTTTTTT. The entire variable domain, with the rest obtained from reference TRBV19 and TRBJ1-4, is as follows: DGGITQSPKYLFRKEGQNVTLSCEQNLNHDAMYWYRQDPGQGLRLIYYSQIVNDFQKGDIAEGYSVSREKKESFPLTVTSAQKNPTAFYLCASRDPGEKLFFGSGTQLSVL.